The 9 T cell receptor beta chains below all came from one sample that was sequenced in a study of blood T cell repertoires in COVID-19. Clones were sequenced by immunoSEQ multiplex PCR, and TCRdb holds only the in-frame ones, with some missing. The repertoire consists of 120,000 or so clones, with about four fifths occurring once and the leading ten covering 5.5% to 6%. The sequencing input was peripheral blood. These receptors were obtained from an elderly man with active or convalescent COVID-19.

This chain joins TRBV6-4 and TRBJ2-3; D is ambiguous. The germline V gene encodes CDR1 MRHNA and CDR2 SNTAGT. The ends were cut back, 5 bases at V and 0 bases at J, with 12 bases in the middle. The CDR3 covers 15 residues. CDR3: CASSTLGGSTDTQYF. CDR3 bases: TGTGCCAGCAGTACACTTGGCGGCAGCACAGATACGCAGTATTTT.

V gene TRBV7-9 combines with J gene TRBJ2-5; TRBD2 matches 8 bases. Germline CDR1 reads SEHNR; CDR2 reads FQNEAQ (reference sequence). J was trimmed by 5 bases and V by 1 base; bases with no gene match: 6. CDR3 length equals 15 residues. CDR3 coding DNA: TGTGCCAGCAGCTTAGTGATTAGCGGGGATGAGACCCAGTACTTC. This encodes CASSLVISGDETQYF.

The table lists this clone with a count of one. The CDR3 bases are TGTGCCAGCAGCCAAGATCAGCAGGGGGCCTTCACAGATACGCAGTATTTT. It encodes CASSQDQQGAFTDTQYF. The rearrangement joins TRBV3-1 (or the pseudogene TRBV3-2) to TRBJ2-3; 8 bases agree with TRBD1. The trim removed 0 bases at V and 2 bases at J, leaving 7 bases unmatched. The CDR3 runs 17 residues. Germline assignment: CDR1 LGHDT and CDR2 YNNKEL (reference sequence).

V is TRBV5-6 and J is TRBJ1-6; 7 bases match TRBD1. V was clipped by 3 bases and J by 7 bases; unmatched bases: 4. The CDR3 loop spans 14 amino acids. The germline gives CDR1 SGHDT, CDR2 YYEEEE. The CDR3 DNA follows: TGTGCCAGCAGCTCCTACAGGGGCAATTCACCCCTCCACTTT. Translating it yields CASSSYRGNSPLHF. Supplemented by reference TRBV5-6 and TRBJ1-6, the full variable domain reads DAGVTQSPTHLIKTRGQQVTLRCSPKSGHDTVSWYQQALGQGPQFIFQYYEEEERQRGNFPDRFSGHQFPNYSSELNVNALLLGDSALYLCASSSYRGNSPLHFGNGTRLTVT.

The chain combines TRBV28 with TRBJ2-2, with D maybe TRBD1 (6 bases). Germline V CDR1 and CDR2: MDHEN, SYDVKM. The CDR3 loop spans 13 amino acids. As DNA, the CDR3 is TGTGCGGCGGGCAGGGGGAACACCGGGGAGCTGTTTTTT. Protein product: CAAGRGNTGELFF.

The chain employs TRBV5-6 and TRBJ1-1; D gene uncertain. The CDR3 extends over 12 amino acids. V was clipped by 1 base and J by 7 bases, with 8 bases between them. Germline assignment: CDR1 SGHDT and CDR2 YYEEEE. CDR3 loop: CASSLRQLEAFF. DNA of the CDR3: TGTGCCAGCAGCTTGAGACAACTTGAAGCTTTCTTT.

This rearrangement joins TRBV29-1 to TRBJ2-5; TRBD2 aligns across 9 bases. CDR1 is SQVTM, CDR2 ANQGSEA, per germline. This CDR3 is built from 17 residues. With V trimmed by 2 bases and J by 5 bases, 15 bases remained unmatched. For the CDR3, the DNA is TGCAGCGTTGAACTACTAGCGGGTTGGTTTTCTGGTGAGACCCAGTACTTC. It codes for CSVELLAGWFSGETQYF.

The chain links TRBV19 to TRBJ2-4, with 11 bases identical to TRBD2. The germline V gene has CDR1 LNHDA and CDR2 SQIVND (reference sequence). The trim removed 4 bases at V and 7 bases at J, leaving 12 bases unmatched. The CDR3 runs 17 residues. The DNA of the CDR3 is TGTGCCAGTAGTACGATTAGCGGGGGGGCTCGGTCGAACATTCAGTACTTC. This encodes CASSTISGGARSNIQYF.

The CDR3 sequence: CASSWTSGRETQYF. CDR3 nucleotide sequence: TGTGCCAGCAGTTGGACTAGCGGGCGCGAGACCCAGTACTTC. This sequence joins TRBV7-6 and TRBJ2-5, with 11 bases matching TRBD2. The trim removed 6 bases at V and 5 bases at J, leaving 5 bases unmatched. The CDR3 spans 14 residues. CDR1 is SGHVS and CDR2 is FNYEAQ in the germline V gene.